Listed below are T cell receptor beta chains from one sample, sequenced in a study of T-cell reconstitution after alpha-beta-depleted transplantation in children. In TCRdb, the PCR reads were re-called with MiXCR into one record per CDR3 protein. The top ten clones hold 3.5% to 4% of a sample with about 400,000 distinct CDR3 sequences, roughly 22% of them seen once. Sequenced here: PBMCs from the stem cell graft donor, sampled from the stem cell graft. Receptor source: a human donor who donated a stem cell graft to a child with acute myeloid leukemia. Each CDR3 is given with its conserved first and last residue. Each record gives: clone size, J gene, D gene, V gene, CDR3 DNA, CDR3 protein. D genes are given only for firm matches. Clone size is shown for a subset of rows, as once, few, many or a class of expanded clone.

clone_size: few
j_call: TRBJ2-3
d_call: TRBD2
v_call: TRBV27
cdr3_nt: TGTGCCAGCAGTTTATGGGCTAGCGGGAGGCCTAATACGCAGTATTTT
cdr3_aa: CASSLWASGRPNTQYF

clone_size: NA
j_call: TRBJ2-2
d_call: NA
v_call: TRBV11-2
cdr3_nt: TGTGCCAGCAGCTTTTCTCGGCCGCTGAACACCGGGGAGCTGTTTTTT
cdr3_aa: CASSFSRPLNTGELFF

clone_size: many
j_call: TRBJ2-1
d_call: TRBD1
v_call: TRBV29-1
cdr3_nt: TGCAGCGTTGGACAGGGTATCGACAATGAGCAGTTCTTC
cdr3_aa: CSVGQGIDNEQFF

clone_size: few
j_call: TRBJ2-7
d_call: NA
v_call: TRBV2
cdr3_nt: TGTGCCAGCAGTGTGGCGGACGTGTCCTACGAGCAGTACTTC
cdr3_aa: CASSVADVSYEQYF

clone_size: few
j_call: TRBJ2-7
d_call: TRBD1
v_call: TRBV12-3/TRBV12-4
cdr3_nt: TGTGCCAGCACCCCCCGGGACAGATACTACGAGCAGTACTTC
cdr3_aa: CASTPRDRYYEQYF

clone_size: NA
j_call: TRBJ2-1
d_call: TRBD1
v_call: TRBV12-3/TRBV12-4
cdr3_nt: TGTGCCAGCAGTCCCCGGGACAGGGGGTTGAATGAGCAGTTCTTC
cdr3_aa: CASSPRDRGLNEQFF

clone_size: few
j_call: TRBJ1-5
d_call: TRBD1
v_call: TRBV4-1
cdr3_nt: TGCGCCAGCAGCCGGACAGGGGGCATCAATCAGCCCCAGCATTTT
cdr3_aa: CASSRTGGINQPQHF

clone_size: NA
j_call: TRBJ2-1
d_call: TRBD2
v_call: TRBV15
cdr3_nt: TGTGCCACCAGGGAAGGGGGAGAAGCGGGAGGGGTATCCCACAATGAGCAGTTCTTC
cdr3_aa: CATREGGEAGGVSHNEQFF

clone_size: few
j_call: TRBJ1-1
d_call: NA
v_call: TRBV20-1
cdr3_nt: TGCATCGGCCGGGACACCGGGGAAGCTTTCTTT
cdr3_aa: CIGRDTGEAFF

clone_size: few
j_call: TRBJ2-5
d_call: NA
v_call: TRBV3-1
cdr3_nt: TGTGCCAGCAGCCAAGGGATCTGGGGCACAGAGACCCAGTACTTC
cdr3_aa: CASSQGIWGTETQYF

clone_size: few
j_call: TRBJ2-7
d_call: TRBD2
v_call: TRBV5-1
cdr3_nt: TGCGCCAGCAGCTGGACTAGCGGGGAAAGGTTCTCCTACGAGCAGTACTTC
cdr3_aa: CASSWTSGERFSYEQYF

clone_size: NA
j_call: TRBJ2-2
d_call: NA
v_call: TRBV28
cdr3_nt: TGTGCCAGCATAAGGCAGGGAAGGAGAGGGGAGCTGTTTTTT
cdr3_aa: CASIRQGRRGELFF

clone_size: NA
j_call: TRBJ2-7
d_call: TRBD2
v_call: TRBV4-2
cdr3_nt: TGTGCCAGCAGCCAAGCTGGGACTAGCGGGGCCTACGAGCAGTACTTC
cdr3_aa: CASSQAGTSGAYEQYF

clone_size: NA
j_call: TRBJ2-1
d_call: NA
v_call: TRBV5-1
cdr3_nt: TGCGCCAGCAGCCCCCAGGGGAGCTCCTACAATGAGCAGTTCTTC
cdr3_aa: CASSPQGSSYNEQFF

clone_size: many
j_call: TRBJ2-3
d_call: TRBD2
v_call: TRBV20-1
cdr3_nt: TGCAGTGCCCCCGGGGGGGCTGTGTTCTCAGATACGCAGTATTTT
cdr3_aa: CSAPGGAVFSDTQYF

clone_size: NA
j_call: TRBJ2-1
d_call: NA
v_call: TRBV29-1
cdr3_nt: TGCGGGGCCCCGGACAGATTACGACCCGTCAGCTCCTACAATGAGCAGTTCTTC
cdr3_aa: CGAPDRLRPVSSYNEQFF

clone_size: NA
j_call: TRBJ2-7
d_call: TRBD2
v_call: TRBV12-3/TRBV12-4
cdr3_nt: TGTGCCAGCAGCGGCCGGGCGGGAGGGGGTTTGGAGCAGTACTTC
cdr3_aa: CASSGRAGGGLEQYF

clone_size: many
j_call: TRBJ2-1
d_call: TRBD2
v_call: TRBV6-1
cdr3_nt: TGTGCCAGCAGTCGGGGTAGCGGGAGAATTTCCAATGAGCAGTTCTTC
cdr3_aa: CASSRGSGRISNEQFF

clone_size: few
j_call: TRBJ1-5
d_call: TRBD1
v_call: TRBV24-1
cdr3_nt: TGTGCCACCAGTGATGCCGGGACAGGGGGAAATCAGCCCCAGCATTTT
cdr3_aa: CATSDAGTGGNQPQHF

clone_size: NA
j_call: TRBJ2-5
d_call: NA
v_call: TRBV24-1
cdr3_nt: TGTGCCACCAGTGAAGGGTTCGGCGGAAGGGTGCGGGAGACCCAGTACTTC
cdr3_aa: CATSEGFGGRVRETQYF

clone_size: few
j_call: TRBJ2-2
d_call: TRBD2
v_call: TRBV7-3
cdr3_nt: TGTGCCAGCAGCTTAACGCCGGCGACTAGCGGGAAGTTTAGCGGGGAGCTGTTTTTT
cdr3_aa: CASSLTPATSGKFSGELFF

clone_size: few
j_call: TRBJ2-7
d_call: TRBD1
v_call: TRBV29-1
cdr3_nt: TGCAGCGTTGAGGGCCCCGGGACAGGGTCCTCCTACGAGCAGTACTTC
cdr3_aa: CSVEGPGTGSSYEQYF

clone_size: NA
j_call: TRBJ1-1
d_call: NA
v_call: TRBV12-3/TRBV12-4
cdr3_nt: TGTGCCAGCAGTTTTCAAGGGGGACTGGGCACTGAAGCTTTCTTT
cdr3_aa: CASSFQGGLGTEAFF

clone_size: NA
j_call: TRBJ2-7
d_call: TRBD2
v_call: TRBV5-1
cdr3_nt: TGCGCCAGCAGCTTCACTAGCGGGACTAGGCTCTACGAGCAGTACTTC
cdr3_aa: CASSFTSGTRLYEQYF

clone_size: few
j_call: TRBJ2-6
d_call: TRBD2
v_call: TRBV2
cdr3_nt: TGTGCCAGCAGTGTTAGGACTAGCGGTTCCCGCTCTGGGGCCAACGTCCTGACTTTC
cdr3_aa: CASSVRTSGSRSGANVLTF

clone_size: many
j_call: TRBJ2-1
d_call: TRBD1
v_call: TRBV20-1
cdr3_nt: TGCAGTGCTAGGGGGGACAGCACTTACAATGAGCAGTTCTTC
cdr3_aa: CSARGDSTYNEQFF

clone_size: NA
j_call: TRBJ2-7
d_call: NA
v_call: TRBV20-1
cdr3_nt: TGCAGTGCTCAAGGGACTCGCAACTTCTACGAGCAGTACTTC
cdr3_aa: CSAQGTRNFYEQYF

clone_size: NA
j_call: TRBJ2-7
d_call: TRBD2
v_call: TRBV18
cdr3_nt: TGTGCCAGCTCACCAGGACTAGCGGGAGGTATGGGCGAGCAGTACTTC
cdr3_aa: CASSPGLAGGMGEQYF

clone_size: NA
j_call: TRBJ2-1
d_call: NA
v_call: TRBV12-3/TRBV12-4
cdr3_nt: TGTGCCAGCAGTCCGACGTGGGATGAGAATGAGCAGTTCTTC
cdr3_aa: CASSPTWDENEQFF

clone_size: few
j_call: TRBJ1-1
d_call: NA
v_call: TRBV27
cdr3_nt: TGTGCCAGCAGCCTAGATCGGGGATGGAACACTGAAGCTTTCTTT
cdr3_aa: CASSLDRGWNTEAFF

clone_size: NA
j_call: TRBJ1-5
d_call: TRBD1
v_call: TRBV7-3
cdr3_nt: TGTGCCAGCAGCCCGAGGACAGGGGGCGAATATAGCAATCAGCCCCAGCATTTT
cdr3_aa: CASSPRTGGEYSNQPQHF

clone_size: NA
j_call: TRBJ2-7
d_call: TRBD2
v_call: TRBV2
cdr3_nt: TGTGCCAGCAGCGAGTGGGGCGGGAGATACGAGCAGTACTTC
cdr3_aa: CASSEWGGRYEQYF

clone_size: many
j_call: TRBJ2-7
d_call: TRBD1
v_call: TRBV20-1
cdr3_nt: TGCAGTGCTACCTTGCATCCGGGACAGGGCGACCCCGAGCAGTACTTC
cdr3_aa: CSATLHPGQGDPEQYF

clone_size: NA
j_call: TRBJ2-7
d_call: NA
v_call: TRBV25-1
cdr3_nt: TGTGCCAGCGGAGGATGGGGAGAGCAGTACTTC
cdr3_aa: CASGGWGEQYF

clone_size: few
j_call: TRBJ2-5
d_call: TRBD2
v_call: TRBV4-1
cdr3_nt: TGCGCCAGCAGCCAAGAAGGGCGGGAGCCGGGACTAGCGGGAATACAAGAGACCCAGTACTTC
cdr3_aa: CASSQEGREPGLAGIQETQYF

clone_size: few
j_call: TRBJ2-1
d_call: TRBD2
v_call: TRBV7-3
cdr3_nt: TGTGCCAGCAGCTTACATGCTAGCGGGAATTACAATGAGCAGTTCTTC
cdr3_aa: CASSLHASGNYNEQFF

clone_size: many
j_call: TRBJ2-1
d_call: TRBD2
v_call: TRBV15
cdr3_nt: TGTGCCACCAGCAGCTTACTAGCGGGGGCCTACAATGAGCAGTTCTTC
cdr3_aa: CATSSLLAGAYNEQFF

clone_size: few
j_call: TRBJ1-6
d_call: NA
v_call: TRBV12-3/TRBV12-4
cdr3_nt: TGTGCCAGCAGTTTGTCCGGGGGCAATTCACCCCTCCACTTT
cdr3_aa: CASSLSGGNSPLHF

clone_size: NA
j_call: TRBJ2-7
d_call: NA
v_call: TRBV12-5
cdr3_nt: TGTGCTAGTGGACCGGTAGTGGACGAGCAGTACTTC
cdr3_aa: CASGPVVDEQYF

clone_size: NA
j_call: TRBJ2-5
d_call: TRBD2
v_call: TRBV3-1
cdr3_nt: TGTGCCAGCAGCCAAACTAGCGGGACAGAGACCCAGTACTTC
cdr3_aa: CASSQTSGTETQYF

clone_size: NA
j_call: TRBJ1-3
d_call: NA
v_call: TRBV28
cdr3_nt: TGTGCCAGCAGTTTAATAGGGGAACAGGCGGGAAACACCATATATTTT
cdr3_aa: CASSLIGEQAGNTIYF

clone_size: NA
j_call: TRBJ2-3
d_call: TRBD2
v_call: TRBV9
cdr3_nt: TGTGCCAGCAGCTCCCCCTACGAGCGGGGACCCACAGATACGCAGTATTTT
cdr3_aa: CASSSPYERGPTDTQYF

clone_size: NA
j_call: TRBJ2-2
d_call: NA
v_call: TRBV28
cdr3_nt: TGTGCCAGCAGTTTACTAAGGGACACCGGGGAGCTGTTTTTT
cdr3_aa: CASSLLRDTGELFF